This T cell receptor beta chain originates from a study of cytomegalovirus exposure and HLA in healthy donors. Overall study results and limits: The classifier was said to identify cytomegalovirus status with high specificity and sensitivity.

Sequencing was performed with immunoSEQ multiplex PCR; in TCRdb, only in-frame clones are kept and a portion is missing. There are tens of thousands of clones in the sample; about 88% occur only once, and 0.85% to 1.2% lies in the top ten. The germline V gene encodes CDR1 LNHDA and CDR2 SQIVND (reference sequence). V lost 1 base to trimming and J lost 2 bases, with 10 bases between them. The CDR3 is 15 residues long. Comments on this clone: Its antigen is not known.

The TCR comes from a man aged 18 to 29 in good health and CMV-seronegative. This chain connects TRBV19 to TRBJ2-3; a possible D gene is TRBD2 (6 bases). The sample taken for sequencing was PBMCs. CDR3 bases: TGTGCCAGTAGTATAGCCTTGGACTACACAGATACGCAGTATTTT. It specifies CASSIALDYTDTQYF.